Listed below are T cell receptor beta chains from one sample, sequenced in a study of blood T cell repertoires in COVID-19. The protocol was immunoSEQ multiplex PCR, while the TCRdb copy is restricted to in-frame clones and leaves out a portion. Here the sample spans tens of thousands of clones, approximately 86% being singletons. Sequencing input: peripheral blood. The origin of the receptors is a man aged 50-60 years in a cohort sampled during active COVID-19. The CDR3 runs from the conserved cysteine through the conserved F or W. D genes are given only for firm matches. Expanded clones get a size class; other rows say once, few or many, or leave the size out.

abundance | j_gene | v_gene | d_gene | CDR3nt | CDR3aa
- | TRBJ2-3 | TRBV2 | - | TGTGCCAGCAGTGAATGGACTAATACAGATACGCAGTATTTT | CASSEWTNTDTQYF
- | TRBJ2-1 | TRBV20-1 | - | TGCAGTGCTCAGCGGGACAACGAGCAGTTCTTC | CSAQRDNEQFF
once | TRBJ1-5 | TRBV6-2/TRBV6-3 | TRBD1 | TGTGCCAGCAGCTCCCGGGACAGGGAAGGAAGTCAGCCCCAGCATTTT | CASSSRDREGSQPQHF
- | TRBJ2-1 | TRBV7-9 | - | TGTGCCAGCAGCGGGGCCGAGCAGTTCTTC | CASSGAEQFF
- | TRBJ2-1 | TRBV11-3 | - | TGTGCCAGCAGCTTAGGCACCCCGACAGCCTACAATGAGCAGTTCTTC | CASSLGTPTAYNEQFF
- | TRBJ2-1 | TRBV5-4 | TRBD2 | TGTGCCAGCAATCCACTAGCGGGTACCGATGAGCAGTTCTTC | CASNPLAGTDEQFF
- | TRBJ2-1 | TRBV15 | TRBD2 | TGTGCCACCAGCAGAGAAACTAGCGGGAGGGGTGAGCAGTTCTTC | CATSRETSGRGEQFF
once | TRBJ1-2 | TRBV4-3 | TRBD1 | TGCGCCAGCAGCCAAGATTGGGACAGGGGGATATATGGCTACACCTTC | CASSQDWDRGIYGYTF
- | TRBJ2-6 | TRBV25-1 | - | TGTGCCAGCAGTGAACCCCGGACAGCCTCAGGTGGGGCCAACGTCCTGACTTTC | CASSEPRTASGGANVLTF
- | TRBJ2-1 | TRBV7-9 | TRBD2 | TGTGCCAGCAGCCCGCCCACCCTTGCGGGGGGCGGCTACAATGAGCAGTTCTTC | CASSPPTLAGGGYNEQFF
- | TRBJ2-7 | TRBV7-9 | TRBD1 | TGTGCCAGCAGCTCCGCCAAAATGGACAGGGACTACGAGCAGTACTTC | CASSSAKMDRDYEQYF
- | TRBJ1-2 | TRBV29-1 | TRBD1 | TGCAGCGTTGAACGGGGACAGGGTTTGGGCCATAACTATGGCTACACCTTC | CSVERGQGLGHNYGYTF
- | TRBJ1-1 | TRBV14 | - | TGTGCCAGCAGCCTACAGGGGAACACTGAAGCTTTCTTT | CASSLQGNTEAFF
- | TRBJ2-3 | TRBV2 | - | TGTGCCAGCAGTGAAGACCCGGACTATTCCTCCCTTGGGCTCCAGTATTTT | CASSEDPDYSSLGLQYF
- | TRBJ1-1 | TRBV9 | - | TGTGCCAGCAGCGTAATGGAGGGCGTGGAAGCTTTCTTT | CASSVMEGVEAFF
- | TRBJ2-1 | TRBV7-6 | TRBD2 | TGTGCCAGCAGCTTATGGCGGGAGGGCCAAGGTGAGCAGTTCTTC | CASSLWREGQGEQFF
- | TRBJ2-5 | TRBV27 | - | TGTGCCAGCAGTTTCGGTTCATCCTCTCAAGAGACCCAGTACTTC | CASSFGSSSQETQYF
- | TRBJ1-5 | TRBV27 | TRBD1 | TGTGCCAGCAGTTTATCGGGGACAGGGCATCAGCCCCAGCATTTT | CASSLSGTGHQPQHF
once | TRBJ2-1 | TRBV28 | - | TGTGCCAGCAGTTTACGGCGGATTCAATACAATGAGCAGTTCTTC | CASSLRRIQYNEQFF
- | TRBJ1-4 | TRBV7-9 | - | TGTGCCAGCAGCTCCCCCAGGGCAACTAATGAAAAACTGTTTTTT | CASSSPRATNEKLFF
few | TRBJ1-5 | TRBV27 | - | TGTGCCAGCAGTTTATCCCCCCTACGAGGGATGGAGCCCCAGCATTTT | CASSLSPLRGMEPQHF
- | TRBJ2-5 | TRBV7-9 | TRBD2 | TGTGCCAGCAGCTTAGGGGGGGGTTTCCAAGAGACCCAGTACTTC | CASSLGGGFQETQYF
- | TRBJ2-2 | TRBV15 | - | TGTGCCACCAGCAGAGGATTAACAGGGAACACCGGGGAGCTGTTTTTT | CATSRGLTGNTGELFF
- | TRBJ1-5 | TRBV11-3 | TRBD1 | TGTGCCAGCAGCACTCATCTCTCCGGGACAGGGGGATATAGCAATCAGCCCCAGCATTTT | CASSTHLSGTGGYSNQPQHF
- | TRBJ2-3 | TRBV11-3 | - | TGTGCCAGCAGCTTAGATCACCCCCCCAGGGCCGATACGCAGTATTTT | CASSLDHPPRADTQYF
- | TRBJ1-6 | TRBV3-1/TRBV3-2 | - | TGTGCCAGCAGCCAAGCACAGGGAAGGTCACCCCTCCACTTT | CASSQAQGRSPLHF
- | TRBJ2-4 | TRBV6-2/TRBV6-3 | - | TGTGCCAGCAGTTATAACGGGGTAGCCAAAAACATTCAGTACTTC | CASSYNGVAKNIQYF
once | TRBJ2-3 | TRBV3-1/TRBV3-2 | TRBD1 | TGTGCCAGCAGCCGGGATCAGGGACAGGGATCAGATACGCAGTATTTT | CASSRDQGQGSDTQYF
- | TRBJ2-1 | TRBV6-2/TRBV6-3 | TRBD2 | TGTGCCAGCAGCCTCCGGACTAGCGGGGGACCGGGGGAGCAGTTCTTC | CASSLRTSGGPGEQFF
- | TRBJ2-1 | TRBV7-3 | TRBD2 | TGTGCCAGCAGCCCTATACCCGTGACTAGCGGGGGGGCCCGTGAGCAGTTCTTC | CASSPIPVTSGGAREQFF
once | TRBJ1-2 | TRBV4-1 | TRBD1 | TGCGCCAGCAGCCAAGGGACAGGCCAACGTATCGGTGGCTACACCTTC | CASSQGTGQRIGGYTF
few | TRBJ2-7 | TRBV9 | TRBD2 | TGTGCCAGCAGCGCGGCAAGCGGGGGGATATACGATGGGCAGTACTTC | CASSAASGGIYDGQYF
- | TRBJ1-2 | TRBV11-3 | - | TGTGCCAGCGGCTCGACCTGGGAGGACTATGGCTACACCTTC | CASGSTWEDYGYTF
- | TRBJ2-3 | TRBV5-1 | - | TGCGCCAGCAGCACAGACCGCACAGATACGCAGTATTTT | CASSTDRTDTQYF
once | TRBJ2-1 | TRBV6-2/TRBV6-3 | - | TGTGCCAGCAGTTTTATCGACACAGGGATGGATCGCTCCTACAATGAGCAGTTCTTC | CASSFIDTGMDRSYNEQFF
- | TRBJ2-3 | TRBV5-1 | - | TGCGCCAGCAGCTTTCTCAGACAAGTAGCAGATACGCAGTATTTT | CASSFLRQVADTQYF
- | TRBJ1-3 | TRBV7-8 | TRBD1 | TGTGCCAGCAGCTCGGAGCCGGGACAGGCATCTGGAAACACCATATATTTT | CASSSEPGQASGNTIYF
- | TRBJ2-3 | TRBV4-1 | - | TGCGCCAGCAGCCAAGATAGTATACGCGGGACTCCCGTACCCCGCGATACGCAGTATTTT | CASSQDSIRGTPVPRDTQYF
- | TRBJ2-2 | TRBV5-1 | - | TGCGCCAGCAGCTTGGACAGTCCCACCGGGGAGCTGTTTTTT | CASSLDSPTGELFF